Shown below are 9 T cell receptor beta chains from a single sample sequenced in a study of shared clonotypes between healthy human individuals. Sequenced by immunoSEQ multiplex PCR; TCRdb stores in-frame clones only, minus some. The repertoire includes about 1.4 million clones, around 97% of them detected once, and approximately 1% sits in the top ten. Sequencing input: naive CD4+ T cells sorted from blood. Subset described: CD45RA+ positively selected. These receptors were taken from a man aged 30 to 39 in good health.

This clone was found once. The chain combines TRBV6-5 with TRBJ2-2; D perhaps matches TRBD2 (6 bases). CDR1 MNHEY and CDR2 SVGAGI come from the germline V gene. This CDR3 is built from 16 residues. Trimming stripped 4 bases from V and 3 bases from J, with 15 bases between. The chain's CDR3 is CASSWSGGLYTGELFF. In nucleotides, the CDR3 is TGTGCCAGCAGTTGGTCTGGAGGGCTGTACACCGGGGAGCTGTTTTTT.

This rearrangement joins TRBV6-4 to TRBJ2-3, with D unclear. With 0 bases removed from V and 0 bases from J, the gap between germline ends came to 7 bases. The CDR3 has 15 amino acids. CDR1 MRHNA and CDR2 SNTAGT come from the germline V gene. The CDR3 loop reads CASSDSSLSTDTQYF. For the CDR3, the DNA is TGTGCCAGCAGTGACTCGAGCCTTAGCACAGATACGCAGTATTTT.

The V gene is TRBV28, the J gene TRBJ2-3; perhaps TRBD2 as D (5 bases). The germline V and J ends were trimmed by 6 bases and 0 bases, with 16 bases remaining between them. The CDR3 sequence is 16 residues long. CDR1 is MDHEN, CDR2 SYDVKM, per germline. DNA of the CDR3: TGTGCCAGCAGACCACAACTAGAAGACAGCACAGATACGCAGTATTTT. Amino acids: CASRPQLEDSTDTQYF.

The gene calls are TRBV5-1 and TRBJ2-1; D is tentatively TRBD1 or TRBD2 (5 bases each). This CDR3 is 15 amino acids long. Per the germline V gene, CDR1 is SGHRS and CDR2 is YFSETQ. Trimming pared 3 bases from V and 5 bases from J, leaving 15 bases between. The DNA of the CDR3 is TGCGCCAGCAGCTACCGGGACCGGAGGAACAATGAGCAGTTCTTC. Amino acids: CASSYRDRRNNEQFF.

The chain couples TRBV15 to TRBJ1-5; D not resolved. V lost 2 bases and J 2 bases, leaving 7 bases between the germline ends. The CDR3 runs to 14 residues. Germline assignment: CDR1 LNHNV and CDR2 YYDKDF (reference sequence). The DNA for the CDR3 is TGTGCCACCAGCAGAAGTGGTGGCAATCAGCCCCAGCATTTT. Translating it yields CATSRSGGNQPQHF.

The rearrangement uses TRBV6-5 and TRBJ2-6, with D unresolved. CDR1 is MNHEY, CDR2 SVGAGI, per germline. Trimming removed 6 bases from V and 3 bases from J, with 9 bases in between. The CDR3 length is 14 residues. This CDR3 reads CASRQVGGANVLTF. In DNA, the CDR3 is TGTGCCAGCAGGCAGGTTGGTGGGGCCAACGTCCTGACTTTC.

The chain combines TRBV10-3 with TRBJ2-1; 7 bases are shared with TRBD1. The germline gives CDR1 ENHRY, CDR2 SYGVKD. This CDR3 is 13 amino acids long. The V and J ends lost 6 bases and 5 bases, in that order; junction bases with no gene match: 4. CDR3 amino acids: CAIRTGTDNEQFF. The CDR3 DNA reads TGTGCCATCAGAACCGGGACAGACAATGAGCAGTTCTTC.

The rearrangement uses TRBV28 and TRBJ1-3; D remains unclear. V was trimmed by 8 bases and J by 4 bases, leaving 9 bases between them. CDR3 length equals 12 residues. From germline, CDR1 is MDHEN and CDR2 SYDVKM. For the CDR3, the DNA is TGTGCCAGCGCCGAGAGGGGAAACACCATATATTTT. Translated, it gives CASAERGNTIYF. Filled out from reference TRBV28 and TRBJ1-3, the complete variable domain reads DVKVTQSSRYLVKRTGEKVFLECVQDMDHENMFWYRQDPGLGLRLIYFSYDVKMKEKGDIPEGYSVSREKKERFSLILESASTNQTSMYLCASAERGNTIYFGEGSWLTVV.

The chain employs TRBV5-1 and TRBJ2-2, with D tentatively TRBD2 (6 bases). Trimming stripped 2 bases from V and 0 bases from J, with 14 bases between. The length of the CDR3 is 17 residues. The germline V gene encodes CDR1 SGHRS and CDR2 YFSETQ. CDR3 sequence reads: CASSLIAGSTNTGELFF. DNA of the CDR3: TGCGCCAGCAGCTTAATTGCCGGGAGTACGAACACCGGGGAGCTGTTTTTT.